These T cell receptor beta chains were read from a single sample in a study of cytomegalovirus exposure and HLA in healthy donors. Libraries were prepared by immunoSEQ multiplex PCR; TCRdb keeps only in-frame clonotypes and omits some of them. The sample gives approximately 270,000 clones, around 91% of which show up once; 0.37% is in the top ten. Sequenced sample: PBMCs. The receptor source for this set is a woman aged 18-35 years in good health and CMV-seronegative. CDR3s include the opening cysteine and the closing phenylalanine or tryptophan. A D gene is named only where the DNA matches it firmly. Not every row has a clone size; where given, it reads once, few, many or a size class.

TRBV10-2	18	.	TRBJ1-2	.	CASSEPRTVGPYNYGYTF	TGCGCCAGCAGTGAGCCAAGGACAGTTGGACCCTACAACTATGGCTACACCTTC
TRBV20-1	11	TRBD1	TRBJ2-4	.	CSAPSPGQTYF	TGCAGTGCCCCCTCCCCGGGACAGACGTACTTC
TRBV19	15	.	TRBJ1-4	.	CASSISSATNEKLFF	TGTGCCAGTAGTATTTCTTCAGCAACTAATGAAAAACTGTTTTTT
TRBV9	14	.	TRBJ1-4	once	CASSVAGSDEKLFF	TGTGCCAGCAGCGTAGCAGGGTCTGATGAAAAACTGTTTTTT
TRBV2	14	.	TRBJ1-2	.	CASSEGSLNYGYTF	TGTGCCAGCAGTGAGGGCAGCCTAAACTATGGCTACACCTTC
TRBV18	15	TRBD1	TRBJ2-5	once	CASSPPTGESRTQYF	TGTGCCAGCTCACCACCTACAGGGGAGTCAAGGACCCAGTACTTC
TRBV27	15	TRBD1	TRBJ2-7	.	CASRERQGRTYEQYF	TGTGCCAGCAGGGAACGACAGGGGAGGACCTACGAGCAGTACTTC
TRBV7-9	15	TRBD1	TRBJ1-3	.	CASGRTGRAGNTIYF	TGTGCCAGCGGACGGACAGGGCGCGCTGGAAACACCATATATTTT
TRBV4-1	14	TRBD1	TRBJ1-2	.	CASSPVDRGNGYTF	TGCGCCAGCAGCCCCGTGGACAGGGGGAATGGCTACACCTTC
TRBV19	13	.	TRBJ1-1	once	CASSIAENTEAFF	TGTGCCAGTAGTATCGCGGAGAACACTGAAGCTTTCTTT
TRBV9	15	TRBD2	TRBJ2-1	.	CASSVHSGKFNEQFF	TGTGCCAGCAGCGTACACAGCGGGAAATTCAATGAGCAGTTCTTC
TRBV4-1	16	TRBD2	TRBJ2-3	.	CASSQRSGGGTDTQYF	TGCGCCAGCAGCCAAAGAAGCGGGGGGGGCACAGATACGCAGTATTTT
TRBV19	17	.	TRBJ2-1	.	CASSIALRHSSYNEQFF	TGTGCCAGTAGTATAGCCCTCCGACACAGCTCCTACAATGAGCAGTTCTTC
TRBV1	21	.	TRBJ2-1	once	CTSSQELGLAGGPLEYNEQFF	TGCACCAGCAGCCAAGAGTTAGGACTAGCGGGGGGGCCGTTGGAGTACAATGAGCAGTTCTTC
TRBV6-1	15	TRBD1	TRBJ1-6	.	CASSIRQGDNSPLHF	TGTGCCAGCAGTATCCGACAGGGCGATAATTCACCCCTCCACTTT
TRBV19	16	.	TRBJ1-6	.	CASSKGQSSYNSPLHF	TGTGCCAGTAGTAAAGGACAGAGCTCCTATAATTCACCCCTCCACTTT
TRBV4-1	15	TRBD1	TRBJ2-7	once	CASSQVLGQTYEQYF	TGCGCCAGCAGCCAAGTTTTGGGACAGACCTACGAGCAGTACTTC
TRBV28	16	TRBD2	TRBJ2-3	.	CASSSASGGTSDTQYF	TGTGCCAGCAGTTCAGCTAGCGGGGGAACGTCAGATACGCAGTATTTT
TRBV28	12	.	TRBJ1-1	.	CASSPGWTEAFF	TGTGCCAGCAGCCCTGGCTGGACAGAAGCTTTCTTT
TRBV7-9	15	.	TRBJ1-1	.	CASSPNRFTGSEAFF	TGTGCCAGCAGCCCAAACAGGTTCACAGGGAGTGAAGCTTTCTTT
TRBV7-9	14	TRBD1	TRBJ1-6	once	CASSFDRAASPLHF	TGTGCCAGCAGCTTTGACAGGGCGGCTTCACCCCTCCACTTT
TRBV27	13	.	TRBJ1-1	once	CASSFSQNTEAFF	TGTGCCAGCAGTTTTAGCCAGAACACTGAAGCTTTCTTT
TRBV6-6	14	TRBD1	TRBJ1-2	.	CASNLDRGPNGYTF	TGTGCCAGCAACCTTGACAGGGGTCCAAATGGCTACACCTTC
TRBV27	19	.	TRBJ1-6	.	CASSTGMWRLGQYNSPLHF	TGTGCCAGCAGTACAGGGATGTGGCGTCTGGGCCAGTATAATTCACCCCTCCACTTT
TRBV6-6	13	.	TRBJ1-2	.	CASSPGRDYGYTF	TGTGCCAGCTCCCCCGGTCGGGACTATGGCTACACCTTC
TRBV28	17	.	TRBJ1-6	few	CASSLPLVRGYNSPLHF	TGTGCCAGCAGTTTACCCCTGGTTCGGGGGTATAATTCACCCCTCCACTTT